The present TCR beta chain was sequenced within a study of blood T cell repertoires in COVID-19. This table comes from immunoSEQ multiplex PCR, and its TCRdb copy is limited to in-frame clones, with some not included. Among roughly 230,000 clones, roughly 83% were seen once, and the ten largest hold 27%. V shed 2 bases and J shed 3 bases, with 14 bases lying between them. The CDR3 is 15 residues long. Germline CDR1 is MNHEY and CDR2 is SVGEGT. J is TRBJ2-7 and V is TRBV6-2 or TRBV6-3, with D tentatively TRBD2 (5 bases). The clonotype originates from a man aged 35 to 55 with acute or convalescent COVID-19. The specimen was peripheral blood. The CDR3 bases are TGTGCCAGCAGTTACACAAGGAGCGGCCGCTACGAGCAGTACTTC. Translation gives CASSYTRSGRYEQYF.